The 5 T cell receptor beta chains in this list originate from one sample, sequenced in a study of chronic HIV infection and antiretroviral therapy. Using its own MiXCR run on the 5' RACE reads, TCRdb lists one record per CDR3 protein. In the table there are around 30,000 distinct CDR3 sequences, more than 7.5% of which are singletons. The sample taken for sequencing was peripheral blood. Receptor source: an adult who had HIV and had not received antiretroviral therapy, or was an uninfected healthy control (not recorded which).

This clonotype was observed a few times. CDR3 coding DNA: TGCGCCAGCAGCCAAGATTTGAGGGGCCTGAACACTGAAGCTTTCTTT. Translation: CASSQDLRGLNTEAFF. V is TRBV4-3 and J is TRBJ1-1; tentatively, D is TRBD1 (5 bases). Trimming left V 0 bases short and J 0 bases short, with 11 bases between. This CDR3 spans 16 amino acids. Germline V gene data show CDR1 as LGHNA and CDR2 as YSLEER.

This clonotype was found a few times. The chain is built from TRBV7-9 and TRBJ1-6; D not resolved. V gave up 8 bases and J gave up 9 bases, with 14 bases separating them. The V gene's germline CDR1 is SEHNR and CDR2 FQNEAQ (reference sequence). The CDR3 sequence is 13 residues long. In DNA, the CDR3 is TGTGCCAGCGAGACTTCGGACGGTTCACCCCTCCACTTT. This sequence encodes CASETSDGSPLHF.

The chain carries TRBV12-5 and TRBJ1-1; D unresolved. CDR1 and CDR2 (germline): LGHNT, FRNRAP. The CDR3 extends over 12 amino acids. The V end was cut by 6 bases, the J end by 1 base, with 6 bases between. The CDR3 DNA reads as TGTGCTAGTGGGACGGCGAACACTGAAGCTTTCTTT. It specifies CASGTANTEAFF. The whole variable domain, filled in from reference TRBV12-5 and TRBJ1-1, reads DARVTQTPRHKVTEMGQEVTMRCQPILGHNTVFWYRQTMMQGLELLAYFRNRAPLDDSGMPKDRFSAEMPDATLATLKIQPSEPRDSAVYFCASGTANTEAFFGQGTRLTVV.

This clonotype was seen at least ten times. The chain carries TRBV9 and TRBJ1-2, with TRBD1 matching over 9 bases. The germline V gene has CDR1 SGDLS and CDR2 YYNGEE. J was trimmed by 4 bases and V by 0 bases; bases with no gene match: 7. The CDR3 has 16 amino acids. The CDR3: CASSVGVGQGTYGYTF. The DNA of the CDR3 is TGTGCCAGCAGCGTAGGTGTGGGACAGGGCACCTATGGCTACACCTTC. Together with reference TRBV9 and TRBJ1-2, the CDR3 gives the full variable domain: DSGVTQTPKHLITATGQRVTLRCSPRSGDLSVYWYQQSLDQGLQFLIQYYNGEERAKGNILERFSAQQFPDLHSELNLSSLELGDSALYFCASSVGVGQGTYGYTFGSGTRLTVV.

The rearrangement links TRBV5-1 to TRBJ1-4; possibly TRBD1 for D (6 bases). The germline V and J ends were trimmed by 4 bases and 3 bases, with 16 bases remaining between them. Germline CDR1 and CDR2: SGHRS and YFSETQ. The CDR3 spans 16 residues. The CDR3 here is CASSTDSPASNEKLFF. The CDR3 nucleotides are TGCGCCAGCAGCACGGACAGCCCAGCGTCTAATGAAAAACTGTTTTTT.